This T cell receptor beta chain was identified in a study of PD-L1 blockade in urothelial cancer. Background on the study: Per blood sample, T cells had a median of around 150,000.

The table came from immunoSEQ multiplex PCR; TCRdb's copy has only in-frame clones and leaves some out. The table has fewer than 25,000 clones, around 88% seen once. The receptor was derived from a middle-aged man with urothelial cancer. The input for sequencing was PBMCs, taken around atezolizumab (anti-PD-L1) treatment.

CDR3: CASRPLAGAGAYEQYF. Written as DNA, the CDR3 is TGTGCCAGCAGACCACTAGCGGGAGCTGGGGCCTACGAGCAGTACTTC. The chain joins TRBV27 to TRBJ2-7; 11 bases line up with TRBD2. From germline, CDR1 is MNHEY and CDR2 SMNVEV (reference sequence). Trimming removed 6 bases from V and 2 bases from J; junction bases left unmatched: 9. CDR3 length: 16 amino acids.